These 14 T cell receptor beta chains were sequenced from one sample in a study of shared clonotypes between healthy human individuals. TCRdb keeps only in-frame clones here, not all; method: immunoSEQ multiplex PCR. The table has about 2 million clones, approximately 94% seen once. Naive CD8 cells, CD45RO-negative and positively selected for CCR7, excluded terminally differentiated effector memory CD45RA+ cells. Sequencing was carried out using naive CD8+ T cells sorted from blood. The source of these receptors is a man aged 18 to 29 in good health.

The chain couples TRBV7-8 to TRBJ1-6, with D possibly matching TRBD1 (6 bases). V shed 1 base and J shed 9 bases, with 19 bases lying between them. This CDR3 region has 17 residues. Germline V gene data show CDR1 as SGHVS and CDR2 as FQNEAQ. The CDR3 region has the DNA TGTGCCAGCAGCTTAGGGACAGAAGGGGTGCGTACTTCACCCCTCCACTTT. Translating it yields CASSLGTEGVRTSPLHF.

CDR3 protein: CASSRGTDVINYGYTF. The CDR3 coding sequence is TGTGCCAGCAGCCGAGGGACAGACGTAATTAACTATGGCTACACCTTC. The V call is TRBV11-2, the J call TRBJ1-2; 7 positions agree with TRBD1. This CDR3 contains 16 residues. Germline V lookup: CDR1 SGHAT, CDR2 FQNNGV. The V gene end was trimmed by 5 bases and the J gene end by 1 base; junction bases not matched to a gene: 10.

J is TRBJ2-1 and V is TRBV10-3; D gene unclear. Germline V gives CDR1 ENHRY, CDR2 SYGVKD. V lost 3 bases and J lost 8, with 8 bases in between. The CDR3 is made up of 12 amino acids. The chain's CDR3 is CAISEMADEQFF. CDR3 nucleotides: TGTGCCATCAGTGAAATGGCCGATGAGCAGTTCTTC.

As for this clone: This sample includes further DNA sequences coding for the same CDR3. The V gene is TRBV7-9, the J gene TRBJ2-7, with a tentative D call TRBD2 (6 bases). CDR3 size: 13 residues. CDR1 and CDR2 from the germline V gene are SEHNR and FQNEAQ (reference sequence). V shed 4 bases and J shed 5 bases, with 12 bases lying between them. CDR3 sequence (DNA): TGTGCCAGCAGCTCTACCACGGGGGACGAGCAGTACTTC. Protein product: CASSSTTGDEQYF.

The rearrangement joins TRBV4-1 to TRBJ2-2, with TRBD1 matching over 7 bases. Germline V gene lookup returns CDR1 MGHRA and CDR2 YSYEKL. There are 12 residues in the CDR3. The CDR3 here is CAGQARGGELFF. CDR3 DNA: TGCGCAGGACAGGCCCGCGGCGGGGAGCTGTTTTTT.

CDR3 in DNA: TGTGCCAGCAGCGAGGGACTAGCGAGCCACGAGCAGTACTTC. As protein: CASSEGLASHEQYF. The rearrangement uses TRBV6-5 and TRBJ2-7, with 10 bases identical to TRBD2. The CDR3 covers 14 residues. Germline V gene lookup returns CDR1 MNHEY and CDR2 SVGAGI. V dropped 6 bases and J dropped 5; count of bases not matched to a gene: 7.

This clone came up once. The rearrangement uses TRBV6-1 and TRBJ2-7, with TRBD2 identical over 7 bases. V shed 2 bases and J 2 bases; nucleotides not matched to a gene: 6. Germline assignment: CDR1 MNHNS and CDR2 SASEGT. The CDR3 extends over 15 amino acids. The CDR3 DNA is TGTGCCAGCAGTGAACTCGGGGGGAACCCCTACGAGCAGTACTTC. Translating gives CASSELGGNPYEQYF.

This clone appeared once. The V call is TRBV27, the J call TRBJ2-1; TRBD2 is a possible D gene (6 bases). Trimming shortened V by 6 bases and J by 0 bases, and 18 bases separated the two germline ends. This CDR3 is built from 17 residues. Germline CDR1 MNHEY, CDR2 SMNVEV (reference sequence). DNA of the CDR3: TGTGCCAGCAGCTACCCGGGAGCCCACAGCTCCTACAATGAGCAGTTCTTC. As protein: CASSYPGAHSSYNEQFF.

Regarding this clone: This specimen includes other DNA sequences encoding the same CDR3. Here the CDR3 DNA reads TGTGCCACCAGCAGAGACGGGAACACCGGGGAGCTGTTTTTT. As protein: CATSRDGNTGELFF. This rearrangement joins TRBV15 to TRBJ2-2; D gene unclear. The CDR3 length is 14 residues. Trimming shortened V by 0 bases and J by 1 base, and 3 bases separated the two germline ends. Germline assignment: CDR1 LNHNV and CDR2 YYDKDF (reference sequence).

Of note for this clone: Different DNA sequences within this sample yield the same CDR3. The chain combines TRBV2 with TRBJ2-7; 9 bases are shared with TRBD2. This CDR3 has 15 residues. V was pared by 1 base and J by 2 bases, with 3 bases of the junction left unmatched. Germline V lookup: CDR1 SNHLY, CDR2 FYNNEI. CDR3 loop: CASSEGLAGTYEQYF. The CDR3 bases are TGTGCCAGCAGTGAAGGTCTAGCGGGGACCTACGAGCAGTACTTC. Based on the CDR3 plus reference TRBV2 and TRBJ2-7, the full variable domain is EPEVTQTPSHQVTQMGQEVILRCVPISNHLYFYWYRQILGQKVEFLVSFYNNEISEKSEIFDDQFSVERPDGSNFTLKIRSTKLEDSAMYFCASSEGLAGTYEQYFGPGTRLTVT.

The V and J genes are TRBV4-3 and TRBJ2-3; 7 positions agree with TRBD2. V shed 3 bases, J shed 2 bases, and the junction held 11 bases outside the gene matches. From germline, CDR1 is LGHNA and CDR2 YSLEER. CDR3 size: 17 residues. The CDR3 coding sequence is TGCGCCAGCAGCCAGGATCTCCCCGGGACTATCACAGATACGCAGTATTTT. The encoded protein is CASSQDLPGTITDTQYF.

The CDR3 DNA reads as TGTGCCAGCAGTGGTCGGACAGCTACCCCTCGGGATACGCAGTATTTT. It codes for CASSGRTATPRDTQYF. The gene calls are TRBV6-1 and TRBJ2-3; D is possibly TRBD1 (6 bases). Germline loops: CDR1 MNHNS, CDR2 SASEGT. V was shortened by 4 bases and J by 6 bases, with 20 bases between the two germline ends. The CDR3 runs 16 residues.

The chain recombines TRBV4-1 with TRBJ2-3; D gene ambiguous. CDR1 MGHRA and CDR2 YSYEKL come from the germline V gene. Trimming removed 4 bases from V and 6 bases from J, with 11 bases in between. There are 13 residues in the CDR3. The CDR3 loop is CASSPNREDTQYF. CDR3 coding DNA: TGCGCCAGCAGCCCAAACCGAGAGGATACGCAGTATTTT.

The gene calls are TRBV4-3 and TRBJ2-3; 8 nucleotides agree with TRBD2. The CDR3 totals 16 residues. Unmatched junction bases numbered 4, after V lost 1 base and J lost 1 base. Germline V lookup: CDR1 LGHNA, CDR2 YSLEER. In nucleotides, the CDR3 is TGCGCCAGCAGCCAAGTCGTACTAGCGGGCACAGATACGCAGTATTTT. This codes for CASSQVVLAGTDTQYF.